This T cell receptor (beta chain) was obtained from a study of pediatric ulcerative colitis. Details on this clone: No antigen is known for it.

V dropped 5 bases and J dropped 8; count of bases not matched to a gene: 2. This CDR3 has 12 amino acids. In germline, CDR1 is MNHEY, CDR2 SVGAGI. Study outcomes and limitations: Blood-rectal clonal overlap within each person was significantly higher in ulcerative colitis patients than controls.

The assay was run at survey level. Up to 500,000 reads were sequenced per sample. Some clones are missing from TCRdb's copy, which holds only in-frame ones; the method was immunoSEQ multiplex PCR. The table includes under 70,000 clones, 80% to 90% detected once. V and J are TRBV6-5 and TRBJ1-4; 7 positions match TRBD1. The clonotype comes from a boy aged 5-17 years who was a control in a study of pediatric ulcerative colitis. The source material was blood. In DNA form, the CDR3 reads TGTGCCAGCAGTACGGACAGGGAAAAACTGTTTTTT. The encoded protein is CASSTDREKLFF.